The rows below give T cell receptor beta chains drawn from one sample of a study of OX40 agonist ivuxolimab in advanced cancers. Method: immunoSEQ multiplex PCR; TCRdb's copy keeps in-frame clones and lacks some. The table has roughly 32,000 clones, over 75% seen once; the top ten hold approximately 50%. The specimen comprised CD4+ or CD8+ T cells sorted from blood, sampled in a trial of the OX40 agonist ivuxolimab. These receptor sequences come from an adult with an advanced solid tumor such as melanoma, head and neck, liver or kidney cancer. CDR3s include the opening cysteine and the closing phenylalanine or tryptophan. A D gene is named only where the DNA matches it firmly.

j_gene	d_gene	v_gene	CDR3aa	CDR3nt
TRBJ2-7	TRBD2	TRBV7-6	CASSFWTSGGAGEQYF	TGTGCCAGCAGCTTTTGGACTAGCGGGGGGGCCGGTGAGCAGTACTTC
TRBJ2-7	TRBD1	TRBV19	CASSPTGIHEQYF	TGTGCCAGTAGCCCGACAGGGATCCACGAGCAGTACTTC